The clone carrying this T cell receptor (beta chain) was counted a few times. Antigen: not known. V gave up 6 bases and J gave up 2 bases, with 11 bases separating them. Germline V gene sequence: CDR1 MDHEN, CDR2 SYDVKM. CDR3 length equals 14 residues. Sequencing used immunoSEQ multiplex PCR; TCRdb keeps in-frame clones, though not all of them. The sample holds 90,000 to 130,000 clones; roughly 87% are singletons and the top ten take 1.9%. The data are from a study of cytomegalovirus exposure and HLA in healthy donors. Findings and caveats of the study: Cytomegalovirus association was assigned to about 150 TCR beta chains. Most observed TCR sequences were rare, whereas some public TCRs were detected in many donors. Reports showed the classifier diagnosing cytomegalovirus status with high specificity and sensitivity.

Among the 90 to 150 subjects of the validation cohort, separate from the approximately 670-subject first cohort, were the donors. The sequence was collected from a woman between 18 and 29 years old in good health and CMV-seronegative. The sample was PBMCs. The chain combines TRBV28 with TRBJ1-5; D not resolved. The CDR3 spells CASSDLGGNQPQHF. The CDR3, as DNA: TGTGCCAGCAGCGACCTGGGCGGCAATCAGCCCCAGCATTTT.